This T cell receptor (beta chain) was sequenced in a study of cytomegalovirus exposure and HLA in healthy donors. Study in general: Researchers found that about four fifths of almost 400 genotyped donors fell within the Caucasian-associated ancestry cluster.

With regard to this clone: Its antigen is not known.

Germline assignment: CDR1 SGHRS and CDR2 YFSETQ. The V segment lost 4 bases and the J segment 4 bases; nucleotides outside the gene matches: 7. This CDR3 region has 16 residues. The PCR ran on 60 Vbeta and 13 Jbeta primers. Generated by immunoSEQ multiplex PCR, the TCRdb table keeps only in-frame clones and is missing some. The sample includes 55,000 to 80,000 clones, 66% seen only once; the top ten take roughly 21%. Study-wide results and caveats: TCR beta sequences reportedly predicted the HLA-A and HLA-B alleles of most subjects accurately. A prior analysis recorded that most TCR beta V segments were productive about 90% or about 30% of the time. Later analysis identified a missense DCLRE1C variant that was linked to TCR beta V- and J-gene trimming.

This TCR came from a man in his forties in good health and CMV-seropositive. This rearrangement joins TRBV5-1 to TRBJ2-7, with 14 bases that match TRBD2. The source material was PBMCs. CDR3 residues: CASSPLGTSGGYEQYF. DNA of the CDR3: TGCGCCAGCAGCCCGCTCGGGACTAGCGGGGGATACGAGCAGTACTTC.